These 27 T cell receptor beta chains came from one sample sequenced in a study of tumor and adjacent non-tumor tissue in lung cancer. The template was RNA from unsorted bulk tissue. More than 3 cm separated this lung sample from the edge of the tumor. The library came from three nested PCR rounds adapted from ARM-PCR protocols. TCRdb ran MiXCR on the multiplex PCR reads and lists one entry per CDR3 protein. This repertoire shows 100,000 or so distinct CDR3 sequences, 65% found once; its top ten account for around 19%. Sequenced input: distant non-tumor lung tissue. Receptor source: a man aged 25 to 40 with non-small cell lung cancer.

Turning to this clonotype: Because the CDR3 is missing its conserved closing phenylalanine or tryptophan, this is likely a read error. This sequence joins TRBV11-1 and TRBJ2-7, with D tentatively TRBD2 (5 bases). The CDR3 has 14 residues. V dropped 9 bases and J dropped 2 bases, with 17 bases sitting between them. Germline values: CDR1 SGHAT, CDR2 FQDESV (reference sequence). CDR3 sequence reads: CASSPPGTAYEQYL. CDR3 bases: TGTGCCAGTAGCCCCCCGGGAACAGCCTACGAGCAGTACTTA.

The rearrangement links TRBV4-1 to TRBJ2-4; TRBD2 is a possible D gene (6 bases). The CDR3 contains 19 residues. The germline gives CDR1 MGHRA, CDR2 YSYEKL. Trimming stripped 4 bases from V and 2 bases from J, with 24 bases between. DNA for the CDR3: TGCGCCAGCAGCCCACTACCCCAGCAGGACTATGCAACCAAAAACATTCAGTACTTC. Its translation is CASSPLPQQDYATKNIQYF.

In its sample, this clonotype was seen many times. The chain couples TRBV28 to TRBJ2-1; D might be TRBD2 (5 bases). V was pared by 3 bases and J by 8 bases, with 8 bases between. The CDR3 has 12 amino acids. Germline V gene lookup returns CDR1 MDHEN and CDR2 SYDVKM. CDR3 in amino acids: CASSFGVYEQFF. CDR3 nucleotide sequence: TGTGCCAGCAGTTTCGGGGTCTATGAGCAGTTCTTC.

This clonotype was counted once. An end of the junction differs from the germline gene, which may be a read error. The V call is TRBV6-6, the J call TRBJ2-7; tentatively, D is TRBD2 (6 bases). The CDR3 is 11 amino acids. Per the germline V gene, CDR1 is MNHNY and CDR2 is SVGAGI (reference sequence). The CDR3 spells CVSSHGSEQYF. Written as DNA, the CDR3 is TGTGTCAGCAGCCACGGGAGCGAGCAGTACTTC.

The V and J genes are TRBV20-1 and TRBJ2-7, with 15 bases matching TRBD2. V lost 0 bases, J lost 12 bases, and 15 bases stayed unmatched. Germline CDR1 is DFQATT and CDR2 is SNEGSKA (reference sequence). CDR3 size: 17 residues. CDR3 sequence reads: CSARDWTSGRGRYVLYF. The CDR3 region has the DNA TGCAGTGCTAGAGATTGGACTAGCGGGAGGGGGCGTTACGTGCTGTACTTC.

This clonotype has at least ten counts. CDR3 sequence: CASSRLTSGRNEQFF. In DNA form, the CDR3 reads TGTGCCAGCAGTCGATTGACTAGCGGGAGGAATGAGCAGTTCTTC. The V and J genes are TRBV12-3 or TRBV12-4 and TRBJ2-1; 13 bases are a match to TRBD2. The CDR3 is 15 amino acids. The J segment lost 7 bases and the V segment lost 5 bases, leaving 5 bases of the junction unmatched.

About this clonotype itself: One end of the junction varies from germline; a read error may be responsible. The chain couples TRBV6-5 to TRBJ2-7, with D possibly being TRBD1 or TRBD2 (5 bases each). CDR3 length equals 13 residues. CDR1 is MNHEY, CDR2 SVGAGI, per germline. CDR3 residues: CASSFRDPREHYF. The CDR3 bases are TGTGCCAGCAGTTTCCGGGACCCTCGCGAGCACTACTTC.

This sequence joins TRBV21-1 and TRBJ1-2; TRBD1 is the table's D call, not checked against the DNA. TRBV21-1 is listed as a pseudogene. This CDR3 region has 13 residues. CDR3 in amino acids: CASSSTGGCGCTF. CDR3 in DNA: TGTGCCAGCAGCTCAACAGGGGGCTGCGGCTGCACCTTC.

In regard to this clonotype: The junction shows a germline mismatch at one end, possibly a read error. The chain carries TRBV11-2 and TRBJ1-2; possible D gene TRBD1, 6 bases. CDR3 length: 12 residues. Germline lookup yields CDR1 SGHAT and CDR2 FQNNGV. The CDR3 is CASGLQGKGYTF. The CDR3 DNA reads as TGTGCCAGCGGCTTACAGGGAAAAGGCTACACCTTC. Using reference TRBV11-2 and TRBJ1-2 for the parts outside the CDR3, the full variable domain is EAGVAQSPRYKIIEKRQSVAFWCNPISGHATLYWYQQILGQGPKLLIQFQNNGVVDDSQLPKDRFSAERLKGVDSTLKIQPAKLEDSAVYLCASGLQGKGYTFGSGTRLTVV.

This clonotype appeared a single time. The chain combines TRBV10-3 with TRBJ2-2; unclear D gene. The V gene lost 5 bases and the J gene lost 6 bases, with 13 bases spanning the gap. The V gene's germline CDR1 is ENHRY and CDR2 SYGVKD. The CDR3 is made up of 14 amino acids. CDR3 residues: CAISPEINAGELFF. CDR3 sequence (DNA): TGTGCCATCAGTCCCGAGATTAACGCCGGGGAGCTGTTTTTT.

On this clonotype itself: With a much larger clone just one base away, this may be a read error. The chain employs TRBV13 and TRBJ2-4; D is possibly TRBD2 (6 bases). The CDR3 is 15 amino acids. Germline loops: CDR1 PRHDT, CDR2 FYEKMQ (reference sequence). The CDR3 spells CASNLAASRANIQYF. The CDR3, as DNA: TGTGCCAGCAACTTAGCGGCTAGCAGGGCAAACATTCAGTACTTC.

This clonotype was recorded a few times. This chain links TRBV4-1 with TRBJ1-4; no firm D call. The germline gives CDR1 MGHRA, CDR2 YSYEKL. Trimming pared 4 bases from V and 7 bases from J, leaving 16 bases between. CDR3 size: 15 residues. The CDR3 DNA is TGCGCCAGCAGCCCAGAGGCCCCCAAACCTGAAAAACTGTTTTTT. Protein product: CASSPEAPKPEKLFF.

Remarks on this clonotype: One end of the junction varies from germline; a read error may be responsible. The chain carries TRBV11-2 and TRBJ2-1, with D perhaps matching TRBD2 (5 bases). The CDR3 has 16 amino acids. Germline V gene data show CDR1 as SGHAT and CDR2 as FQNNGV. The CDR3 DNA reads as TGTGCCAGCACCCTATCAGCGGTCATATCCTACAATGAGCAATTCTTC. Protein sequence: CASTLSAVISYNEQFF.

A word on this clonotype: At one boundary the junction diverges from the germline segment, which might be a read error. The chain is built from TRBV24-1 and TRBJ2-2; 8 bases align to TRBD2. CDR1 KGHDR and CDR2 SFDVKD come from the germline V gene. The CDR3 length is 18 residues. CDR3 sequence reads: CATSCRAGTRDFPGELLF. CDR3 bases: TGTGCCACCAGTTGTCGAGCCGGGACTAGAGATTTCCCCGGGGAGCTGCTTTTT.

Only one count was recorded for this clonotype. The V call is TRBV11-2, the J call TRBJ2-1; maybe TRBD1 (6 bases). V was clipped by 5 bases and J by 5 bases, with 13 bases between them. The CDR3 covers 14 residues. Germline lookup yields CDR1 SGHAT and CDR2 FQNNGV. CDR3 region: CASSTGTSHNEQFF. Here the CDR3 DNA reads TGTGCCAGCAGCACTGGGACATCTCACAATGAGCAGTTCTTC. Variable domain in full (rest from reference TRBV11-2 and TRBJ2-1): EAGVAQSPRYKIIEKRQSVAFWCNPISGHATLYWYQQILGQGPKLLIQFQNNGVVDDSQLPKDRFSAERLKGVDSTLKIQPAKLEDSAVYLCASSTGTSHNEQFFGPGTRLTVL.

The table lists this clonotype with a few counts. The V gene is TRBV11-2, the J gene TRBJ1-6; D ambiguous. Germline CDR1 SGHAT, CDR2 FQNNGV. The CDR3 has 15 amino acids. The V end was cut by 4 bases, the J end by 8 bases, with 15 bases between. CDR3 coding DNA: TGTGCCAGCAGCTCCCTATCCGGGTCGGATTCACCCCTCCACTTT. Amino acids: CASSSLSGSDSPLHF.

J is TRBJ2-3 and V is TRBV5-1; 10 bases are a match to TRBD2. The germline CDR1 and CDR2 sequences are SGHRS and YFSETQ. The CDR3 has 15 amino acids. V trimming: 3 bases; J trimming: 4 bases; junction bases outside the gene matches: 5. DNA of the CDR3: TGCGCCAGCAGCTATGGGACTAGCGATGCAGATACGCAGTATTTT. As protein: CASSYGTSDADTQYF.

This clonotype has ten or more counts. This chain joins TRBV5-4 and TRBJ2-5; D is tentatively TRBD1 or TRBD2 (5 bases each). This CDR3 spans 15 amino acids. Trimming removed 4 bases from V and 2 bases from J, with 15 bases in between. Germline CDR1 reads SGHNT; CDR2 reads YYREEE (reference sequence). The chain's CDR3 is CASSPGTRGQETQYF. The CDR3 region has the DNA TGTGCCAGCAGCCCCGGGACCCGGGGACAAGAGACCCAGTACTTC.

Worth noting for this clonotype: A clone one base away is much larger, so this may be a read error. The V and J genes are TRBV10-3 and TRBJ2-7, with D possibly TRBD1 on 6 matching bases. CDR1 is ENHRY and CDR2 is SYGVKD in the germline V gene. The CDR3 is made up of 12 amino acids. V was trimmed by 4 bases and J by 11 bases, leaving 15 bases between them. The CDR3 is CAISGGGGGEYF. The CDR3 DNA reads TGTGCCATCAGTGGAGGTGGGGGCGGCGAGTACTTC.

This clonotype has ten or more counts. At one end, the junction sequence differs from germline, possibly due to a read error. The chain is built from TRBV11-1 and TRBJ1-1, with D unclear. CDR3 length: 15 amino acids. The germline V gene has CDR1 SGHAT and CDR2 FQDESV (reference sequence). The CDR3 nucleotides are TGTGCCAACAGCCCCGAGACTTGGGGTGGCACTGAAGCTTTCTTT. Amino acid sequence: CANSPETWGGTEAFF.

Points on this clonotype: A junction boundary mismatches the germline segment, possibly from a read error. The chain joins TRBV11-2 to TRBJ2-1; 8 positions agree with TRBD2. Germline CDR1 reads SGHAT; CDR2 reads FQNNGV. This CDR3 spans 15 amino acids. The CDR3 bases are TGTGTCAGCAGCTTCCCCAGCGGGAGTGCGGATAAGCAGTTCTTC. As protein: CVSSFPSGSADKQFF.

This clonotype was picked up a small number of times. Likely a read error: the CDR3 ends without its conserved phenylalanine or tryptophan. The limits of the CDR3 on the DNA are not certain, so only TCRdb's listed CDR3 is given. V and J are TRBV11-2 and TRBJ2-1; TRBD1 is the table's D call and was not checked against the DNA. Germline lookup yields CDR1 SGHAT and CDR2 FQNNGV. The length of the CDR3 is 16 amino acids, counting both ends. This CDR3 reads CASSLGGDLSYNERFC.

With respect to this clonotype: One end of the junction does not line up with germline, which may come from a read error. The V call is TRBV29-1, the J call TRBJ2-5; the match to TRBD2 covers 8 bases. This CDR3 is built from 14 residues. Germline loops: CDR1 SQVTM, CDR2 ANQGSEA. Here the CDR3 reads CSVDWRGVSETQYF. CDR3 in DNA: TGTAGCGTTGATTGGCGGGGGGTAAGCGAGACCCAGTACTTC.

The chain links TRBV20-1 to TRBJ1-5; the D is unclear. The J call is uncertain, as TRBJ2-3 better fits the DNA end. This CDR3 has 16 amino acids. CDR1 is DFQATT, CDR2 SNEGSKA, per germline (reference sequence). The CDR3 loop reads CSARDVSAYNNQPQYF. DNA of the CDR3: TGCAGTGCTAGAGATGTCTCGGCGTATAACAATCAGCCCCAGTATTTT.

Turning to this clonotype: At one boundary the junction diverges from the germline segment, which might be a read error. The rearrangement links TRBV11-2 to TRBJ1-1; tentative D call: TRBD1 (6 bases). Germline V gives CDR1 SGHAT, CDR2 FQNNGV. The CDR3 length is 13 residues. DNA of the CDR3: TGTGCCAGCAGCTTACGGGGGCAGGGCCCAATTCTCTTT. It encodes CASSLRGQGPILF. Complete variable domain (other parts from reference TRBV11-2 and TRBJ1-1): EAGVAQSPRYKIIEKRQSVAFWCNPISGHATLYWYQQILGQGPKLLIQFQNNGVVDDSQLPKDRFSAERLKGVDSTLKIQPAKLEDSAVYLCASSLRGQGPILFGQGTRLTVV.

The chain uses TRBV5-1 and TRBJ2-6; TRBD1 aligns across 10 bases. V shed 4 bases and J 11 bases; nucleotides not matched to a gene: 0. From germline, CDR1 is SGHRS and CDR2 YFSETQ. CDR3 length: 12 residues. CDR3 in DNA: TGCGCCAGCAGCGGGACAGGGGACGTCCTGACTTTC. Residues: CASSGTGDVLTF.

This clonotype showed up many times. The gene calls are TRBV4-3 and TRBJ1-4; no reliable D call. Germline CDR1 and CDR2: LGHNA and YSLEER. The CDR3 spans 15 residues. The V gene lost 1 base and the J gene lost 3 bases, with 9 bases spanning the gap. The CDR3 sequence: CASSQGVSSNEKLFF. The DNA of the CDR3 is TGCGCCAGCAGCCAAGGCGTGTCTTCTAATGAAAAACTGTTTTTT.